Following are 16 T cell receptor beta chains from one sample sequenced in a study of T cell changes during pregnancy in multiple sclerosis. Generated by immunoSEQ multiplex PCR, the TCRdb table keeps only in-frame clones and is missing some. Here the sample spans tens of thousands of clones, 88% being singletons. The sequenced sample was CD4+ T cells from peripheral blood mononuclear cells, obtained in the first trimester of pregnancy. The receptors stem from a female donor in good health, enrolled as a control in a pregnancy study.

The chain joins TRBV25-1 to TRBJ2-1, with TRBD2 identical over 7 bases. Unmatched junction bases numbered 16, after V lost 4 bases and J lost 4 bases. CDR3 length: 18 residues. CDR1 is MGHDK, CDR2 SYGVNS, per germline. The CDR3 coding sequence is TGTGCCAGCAGTGGGAACTATCCGGGACTACTAGGTTACAATGAGCAGTTCTTC. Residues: CASSGNYPGLLGYNEQFF.

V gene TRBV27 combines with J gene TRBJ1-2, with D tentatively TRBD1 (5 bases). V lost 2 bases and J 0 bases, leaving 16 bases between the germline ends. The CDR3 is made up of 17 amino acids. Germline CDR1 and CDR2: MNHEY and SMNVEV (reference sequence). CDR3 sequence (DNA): TGTGCCAGCAGTTTAGTGGCAGGGTGGGGAACTAACTATGGCTACACCTTC. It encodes CASSLVAGWGTNYGYTF.

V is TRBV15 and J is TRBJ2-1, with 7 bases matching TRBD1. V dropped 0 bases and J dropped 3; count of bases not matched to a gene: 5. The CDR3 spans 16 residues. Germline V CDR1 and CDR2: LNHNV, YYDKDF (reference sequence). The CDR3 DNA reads TGTGCCACCAGCAGAGATACAGGGGCCAACTACAATGAGCAGTTCTTC. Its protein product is CATSRDTGANYNEQFF.

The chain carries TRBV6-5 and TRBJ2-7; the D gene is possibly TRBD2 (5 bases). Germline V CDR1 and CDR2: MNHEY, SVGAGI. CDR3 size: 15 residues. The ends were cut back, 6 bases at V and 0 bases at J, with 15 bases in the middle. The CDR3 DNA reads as TGTGCCAGCAGCATAACGAAGCGGCCCTCCTACGAGCAGTACTTC. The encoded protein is CASSITKRPSYEQYF.

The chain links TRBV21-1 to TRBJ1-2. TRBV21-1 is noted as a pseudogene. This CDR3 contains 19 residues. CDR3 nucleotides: TGTGCCAGCAGCTCAAAGAAAACTAAGAGGTCCGATGCTTCATATGGCTACACCTTC. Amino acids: CASSSKKTKRSDASYGYTF.

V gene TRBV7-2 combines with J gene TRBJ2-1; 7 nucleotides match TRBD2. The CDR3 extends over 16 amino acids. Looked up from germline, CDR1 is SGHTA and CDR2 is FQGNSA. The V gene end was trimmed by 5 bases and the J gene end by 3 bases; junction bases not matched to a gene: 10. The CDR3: CASSPGGGYGYNEQFF. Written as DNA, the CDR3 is TGTGCCAGCAGCCCGGGGGGAGGGTACGGCTACAATGAGCAGTTCTTC.

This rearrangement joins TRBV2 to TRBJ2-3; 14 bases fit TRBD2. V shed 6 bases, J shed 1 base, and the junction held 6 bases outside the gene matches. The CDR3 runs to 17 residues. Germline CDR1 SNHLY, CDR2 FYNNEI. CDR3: CASRRTSGGRGTDTQYF. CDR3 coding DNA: TGTGCCAGCAGGAGGACTAGCGGGGGGCGGGGCACAGATACGCAGTATTTT.

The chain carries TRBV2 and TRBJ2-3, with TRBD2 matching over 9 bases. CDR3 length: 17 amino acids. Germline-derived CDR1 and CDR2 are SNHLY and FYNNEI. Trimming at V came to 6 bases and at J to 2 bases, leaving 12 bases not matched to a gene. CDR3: CASRWLAGAFHTDTQYF. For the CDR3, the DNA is TGTGCCAGCAGGTGGTTAGCGGGGGCCTTCCACACAGATACGCAGTATTTT.

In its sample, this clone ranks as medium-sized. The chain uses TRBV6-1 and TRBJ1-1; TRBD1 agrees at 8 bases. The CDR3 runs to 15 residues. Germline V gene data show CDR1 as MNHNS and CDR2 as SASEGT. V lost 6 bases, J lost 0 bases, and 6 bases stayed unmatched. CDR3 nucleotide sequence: TGTGCCAGCAGGGCAGGACAGGGCGTGAACACTGAAGCTTTCTTT. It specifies CASRAGQGVNTEAFF.

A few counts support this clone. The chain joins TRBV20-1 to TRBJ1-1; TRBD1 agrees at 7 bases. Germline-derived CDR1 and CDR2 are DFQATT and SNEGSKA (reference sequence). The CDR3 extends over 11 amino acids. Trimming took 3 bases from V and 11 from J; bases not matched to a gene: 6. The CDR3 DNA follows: TGCAGTGCTAGTAGGGGGCCATCGGCTTTCTTT. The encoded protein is CSASRGPSAFF.

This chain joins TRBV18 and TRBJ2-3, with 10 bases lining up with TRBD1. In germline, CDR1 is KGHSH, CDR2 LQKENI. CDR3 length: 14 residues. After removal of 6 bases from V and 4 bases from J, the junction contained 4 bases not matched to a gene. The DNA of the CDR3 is TGTGCCAGCTCGGAGACAGGGGGCGCAGATACGCAGTATTTT. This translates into CASSETGGADTQYF. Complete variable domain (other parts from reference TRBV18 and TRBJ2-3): NAGVMQNPRHLVRRRGQEARLRCSPMKGHSHVYWYRQLPEEGLKFMVYLQKENIIDESGMPKERFSAEFPKEGPSILRIQQVVRGDSAAYFCASSETGGADTQYFGPGTRLTVL.

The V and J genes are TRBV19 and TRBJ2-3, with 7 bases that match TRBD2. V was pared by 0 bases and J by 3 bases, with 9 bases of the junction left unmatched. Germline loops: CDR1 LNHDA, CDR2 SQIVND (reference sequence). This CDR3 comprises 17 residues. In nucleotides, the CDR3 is TGTGCCAGTAGTATAGATGGGGTGGGAGGGCCGACAGATACGCAGTATTTT. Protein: CASSIDGVGGPTDTQYF.

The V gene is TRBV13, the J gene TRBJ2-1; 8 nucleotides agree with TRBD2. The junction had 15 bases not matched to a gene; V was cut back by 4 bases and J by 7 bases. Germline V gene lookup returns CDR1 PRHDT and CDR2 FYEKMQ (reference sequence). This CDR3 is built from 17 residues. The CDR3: CASSSFLRGGRGNEQFF. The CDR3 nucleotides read TGTGCCAGCAGCTCATTCCTCCGGGGGGGCCGTGGAAATGAGCAGTTCTTC.

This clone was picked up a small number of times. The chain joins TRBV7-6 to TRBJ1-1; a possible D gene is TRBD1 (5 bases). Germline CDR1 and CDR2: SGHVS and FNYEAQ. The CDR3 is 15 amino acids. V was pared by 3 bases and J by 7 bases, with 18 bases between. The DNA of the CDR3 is TGTGCCAGCAGCTTGTCGTCCTGGGGGGGTGGTGAAGCTTTCTTT. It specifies CASSLSSWGGGEAFF.

The CDR3 loop reads CASSLGTGEDGYTF. The CDR3 DNA follows: TGTGCCAGCAGCTTAGGGACAGGGGAGGACGGCTACACCTTC. The rearrangement links TRBV13 to TRBJ1-2; TRBD1 aligns across 8 bases. Germline V lookup: CDR1 PRHDT, CDR2 FYEKMQ (reference sequence). CDR3 length: 14 residues. With V trimmed by 0 bases and J by 8 bases, 5 bases remained unmatched.

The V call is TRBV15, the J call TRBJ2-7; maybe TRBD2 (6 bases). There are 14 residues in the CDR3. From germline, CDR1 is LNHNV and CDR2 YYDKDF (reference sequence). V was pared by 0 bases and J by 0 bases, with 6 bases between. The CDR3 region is CATSRDSGSYEQYF. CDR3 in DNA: TGTGCCACCAGCAGAGATAGCGGCTCCTACGAGCAGTACTTC.